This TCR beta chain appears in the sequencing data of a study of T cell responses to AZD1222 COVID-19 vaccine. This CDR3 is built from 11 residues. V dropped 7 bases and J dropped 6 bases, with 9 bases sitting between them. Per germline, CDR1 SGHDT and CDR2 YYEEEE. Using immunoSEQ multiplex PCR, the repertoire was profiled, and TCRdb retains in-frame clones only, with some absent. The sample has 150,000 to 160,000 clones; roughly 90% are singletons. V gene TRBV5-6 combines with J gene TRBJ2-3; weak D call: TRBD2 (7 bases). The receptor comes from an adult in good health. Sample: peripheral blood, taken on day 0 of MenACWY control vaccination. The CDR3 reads CASGGADTQYF. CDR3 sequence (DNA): TGTGCCAGCGGGGGGGCGGATACGCAGTATTTT.